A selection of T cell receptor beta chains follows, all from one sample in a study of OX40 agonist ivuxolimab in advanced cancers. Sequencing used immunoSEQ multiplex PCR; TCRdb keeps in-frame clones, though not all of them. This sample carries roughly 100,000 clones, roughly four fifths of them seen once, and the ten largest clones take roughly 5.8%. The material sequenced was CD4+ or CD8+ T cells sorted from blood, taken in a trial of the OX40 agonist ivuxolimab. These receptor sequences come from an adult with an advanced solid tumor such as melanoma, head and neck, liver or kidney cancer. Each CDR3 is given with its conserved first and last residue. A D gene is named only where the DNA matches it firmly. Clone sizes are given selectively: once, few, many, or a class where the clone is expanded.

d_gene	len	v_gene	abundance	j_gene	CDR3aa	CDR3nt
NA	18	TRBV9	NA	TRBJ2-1	CASSGIGGLPSYNNEQFF	TGTGCCAGCAGCGGAATAGGGGGACTACCCTCCTACAACAATGAGCAGTTCTTC
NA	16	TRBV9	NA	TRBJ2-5	CASSVGGRRRQETQYF	TGTGCCAGCAGCGTAGGTGGTCGCCGGCGACAAGAGACCCAGTACTTC
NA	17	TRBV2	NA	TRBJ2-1	CASSEAIGAQTYNEQFF	TGTGCCAGCAGTGAAGCTATAGGGGCCCAGACCTACAATGAGCAGTTCTTC
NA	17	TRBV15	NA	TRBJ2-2	CATSRDLAQTNTGELFF	TGTGCCACCAGCAGAGATCTAGCGCAGACGAACACCGGGGAGCTGTTTTTT
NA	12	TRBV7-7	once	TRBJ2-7	CASSSSSYEQYF	TGTGCCAGCAGCTCGAGCTCCTACGAGCAGTACTTC
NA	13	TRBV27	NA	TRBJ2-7	CASSLRGDYEQYF	TGTGCCAGCAGTTTAAGAGGGGACTACGAGCAGTACTTC
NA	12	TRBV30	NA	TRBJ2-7	CAWMAGSHEQYF	TGTGCCTGGATGGCAGGTTCCCACGAGCAGTACTTC
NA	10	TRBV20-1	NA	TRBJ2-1	CSASGWGQFF	TGCAGTGCCAGCGGGTGGGGCCAGTTCTTC
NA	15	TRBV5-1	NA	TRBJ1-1	CASSLEQTSNTEAFF	TGCGCCAGCAGCTTGGAACAGACTTCGAACACTGAAGCTTTCTTT
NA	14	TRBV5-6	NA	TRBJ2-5	CASSLGGGGETQYF	TGTGCCAGCAGCTTGGGGGGAGGCGGGGAGACCCAGTACTTC
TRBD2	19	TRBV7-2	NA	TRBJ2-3	CASSFFSRRAGGPTDTQYF	TGTGCCAGCAGCTTCTTCAGTAGGAGGGCGGGGGGGCCCACAGATACGCAGTATTTT
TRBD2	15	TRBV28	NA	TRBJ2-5	CASSFSGSSQETQYF	TGTGCCAGCAGTTTTAGCGGGTCCTCCCAAGAGACCCAGTACTTC
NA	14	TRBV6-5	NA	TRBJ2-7	CASSYTADSYEQYF	TGTGCCAGCAGTTACACGGCCGACTCCTACGAGCAGTACTTC
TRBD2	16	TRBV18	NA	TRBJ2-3	CASSPGTSGVADTQYF	TGTGCCAGCTCACCCGGGACTAGCGGGGTAGCAGATACGCAGTATTTT
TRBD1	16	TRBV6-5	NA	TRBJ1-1	CASSYSIVSGGTEAFF	TGTGCCAGCAGTTACTCGATCGTTTCAGGGGGCACTGAAGCTTTCTTT
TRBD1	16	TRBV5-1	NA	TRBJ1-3	CASSLGQGSYGNTIYF	TGCGCCAGCAGCTTGGGACAGGGTTCATATGGAAACACCATATATTTT
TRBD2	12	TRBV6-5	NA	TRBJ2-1	CASSTRGGEQFF	TGTGCCAGCAGTACTCGGGGGGGGGAGCAGTTCTTC
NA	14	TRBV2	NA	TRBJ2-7	CASSSPGRPYEQYF	TGTGCCAGCAGTTCTCCCGGGCGACCCTACGAGCAGTACTTC
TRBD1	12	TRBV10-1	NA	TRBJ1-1	CASSEGDRVAFF	TGCGCCAGCAGTGAAGGGGACAGGGTTGCTTTCTTT
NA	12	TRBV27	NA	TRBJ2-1	CASSFGGNEQFF	TGTGCCAGCAGTTTCGGGGGCAATGAGCAGTTCTTC
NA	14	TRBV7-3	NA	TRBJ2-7	CASSFNGSHYEQYF	TGTGCCAGCAGCTTTAACGGGAGTCACTACGAGCAGTACTTC
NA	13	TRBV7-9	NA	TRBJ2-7	CASTPTTTYEQYF	TGTGCCAGCACTCCGACCACTACCTACGAGCAGTACTTC
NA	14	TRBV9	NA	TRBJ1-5	CASSPNIGNQPQHF	TGTGCCAGCAGCCCCAATATTGGCAATCAGCCCCAGCATTTT
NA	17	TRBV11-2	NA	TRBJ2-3	CASSPRGGRDPTDTQYF	TGTGCCAGCAGCCCAAGAGGTGGGCGGGACCCAACAGATACGCAGTATTTT
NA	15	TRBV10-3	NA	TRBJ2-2	CAISESRTNTGELFF	TGTGCCATCAGTGAGTCCAGGACGAACACCGGGGAGCTGTTTTTT
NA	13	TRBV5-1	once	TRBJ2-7	CASSLEANYEQYF	TGCGCCAGCAGCTTGGAGGCAAACTACGAGCAGTACTTC
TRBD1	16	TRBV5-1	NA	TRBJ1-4	CASSPEARQGNEKLFF	TGCGCCAGCAGCCCCGAGGCCCGACAGGGCAATGAAAAACTGTTTTTT
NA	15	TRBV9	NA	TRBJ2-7	CASSVAATGPYEQYF	TGTGCCAGCAGCGTAGCTGCGACAGGACCCTACGAGCAGTACTTC
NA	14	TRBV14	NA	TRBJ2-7	CASSQGWDAPEQYF	TGTGCCAGCAGCCAAGGGTGGGACGCCCCCGAGCAGTACTTC
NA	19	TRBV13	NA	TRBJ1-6	CASSLGNSGGFSYNSPLHF	TGTGCCAGCAGCTTAGGTAACAGTGGGGGATTTTCCTATAATTCACCCCTCCACTTT
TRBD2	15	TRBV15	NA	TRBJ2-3	CATSPRGESTDTQYF	TGTGCCACCAGCCCCCGGGGGGAGAGCACAGATACGCAGTATTTT
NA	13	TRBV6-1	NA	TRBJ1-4	CASIRGPNEKLFF	TGTGCCAGCATAAGAGGGCCAAATGAAAAACTGTTTTTT
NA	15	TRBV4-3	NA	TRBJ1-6	CASSLSGDNNSPLRF	TGCGCCAGCAGCCTCTCGGGGGACAACAATTCACCCCTCCGCTTT
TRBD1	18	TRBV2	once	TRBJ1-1	CASSEAGRGLAQNTEAFF	TGTGCCAGCAGTGAAGCCGGCAGGGGGCTGGCACAGAACACTGAAGCTTTCTTT
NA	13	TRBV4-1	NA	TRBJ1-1	CASSQFMNTEAFF	TGCGCCAGCAGCCAGTTCATGAACACTGAAGCTTTCTTT
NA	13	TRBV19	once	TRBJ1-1	CASSIVQNTEAFF	TGTGCCAGTAGTATAGTACAGAACACTGAAGCTTTCTTT
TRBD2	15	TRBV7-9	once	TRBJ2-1	CASRLTSGTYNEQFF	TGTGCCAGCCGCCTAACTAGCGGCACCTACAATGAGCAGTTCTTC
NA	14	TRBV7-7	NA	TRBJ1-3	CASSRDSSGNTIYF	TGTGCCAGCAGCCGGGACTCATCTGGAAACACCATATATTTT
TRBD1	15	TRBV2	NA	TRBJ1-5	CASMRTGVSNQPQHF	TGTGCCAGCATGAGGACAGGGGTTAGCAATCAGCCCCAGCATTTT
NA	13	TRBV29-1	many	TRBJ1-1	CSVSFRGNTEAFF	TGCAGCGTTTCCTTCCGGGGGAACACTGAAGCTTTCTTT
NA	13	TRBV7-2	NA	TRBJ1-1	CASSVTGNTEAFF	TGTGCCAGCAGCGTAACAGGGAACACTGAAGCTTTCTTT
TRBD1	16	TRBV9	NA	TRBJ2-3	CASSLRQGMSTDTQYF	TGTGCCAGCAGCCTCCGACAGGGAATGAGCACAGATACGCAGTATTTT
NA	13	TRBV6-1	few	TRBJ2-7	CASSLDLMGEQYF	TGTGCCAGCAGTCTCGACCTGATGGGCGAGCAGTACTTC
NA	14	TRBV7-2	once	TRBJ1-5	CASSPSPANQPQHF	TGTGCCAGCAGCCCCTCGCCAGCGAATCAGCCCCAGCATTTT
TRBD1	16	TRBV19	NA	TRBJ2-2	CASSISRQGSTGELFF	TGTGCCAGTAGCATATCCCGACAGGGATCCACCGGGGAGCTGTTTTTT
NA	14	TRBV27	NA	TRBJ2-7	CASSLKPHSYEQYF	TGTGCCAGCAGTTTAAAACCGCACTCCTACGAGCAGTACTTC
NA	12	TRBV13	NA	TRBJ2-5	CASQVGGREQYF	TGTGCCAGCCAGGTAGGGGGTAGGGAGCAGTACTTC
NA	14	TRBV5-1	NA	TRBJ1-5	CASSSGDGNQPQHF	TGCGCCAGCAGCTCGGGGGACGGAAATCAGCCCCAGCATTTT
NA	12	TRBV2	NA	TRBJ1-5	CASRREGQPQHF	TGTGCCAGCAGGAGGGAGGGTCAGCCCCAGCATTTT
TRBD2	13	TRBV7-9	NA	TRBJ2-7	CASSQPGGDEQYF	TGTGCCAGCAGCCAACCTGGGGGGGACGAGCAGTACTTC
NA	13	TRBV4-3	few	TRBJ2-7	CASSPQRGFEQYF	TGCGCCAGCAGCCCACAGAGGGGGTTCGAGCAGTACTTC